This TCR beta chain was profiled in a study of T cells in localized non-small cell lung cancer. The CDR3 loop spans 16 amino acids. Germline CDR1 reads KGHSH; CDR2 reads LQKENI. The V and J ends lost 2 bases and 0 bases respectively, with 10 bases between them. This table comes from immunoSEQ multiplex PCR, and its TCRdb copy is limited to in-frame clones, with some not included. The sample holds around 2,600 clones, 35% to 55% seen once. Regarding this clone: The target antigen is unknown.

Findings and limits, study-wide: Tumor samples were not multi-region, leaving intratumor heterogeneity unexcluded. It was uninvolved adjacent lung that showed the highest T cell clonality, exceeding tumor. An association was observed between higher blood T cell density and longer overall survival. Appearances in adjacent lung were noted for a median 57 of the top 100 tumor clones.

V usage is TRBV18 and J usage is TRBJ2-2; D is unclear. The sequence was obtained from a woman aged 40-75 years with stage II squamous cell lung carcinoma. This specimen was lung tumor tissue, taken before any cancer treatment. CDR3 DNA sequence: TGTGCCAGCTCACCAACTGCGGAGACGAACACCGGGGAGCTGTTTTTT. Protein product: CASSPTAETNTGELFF.